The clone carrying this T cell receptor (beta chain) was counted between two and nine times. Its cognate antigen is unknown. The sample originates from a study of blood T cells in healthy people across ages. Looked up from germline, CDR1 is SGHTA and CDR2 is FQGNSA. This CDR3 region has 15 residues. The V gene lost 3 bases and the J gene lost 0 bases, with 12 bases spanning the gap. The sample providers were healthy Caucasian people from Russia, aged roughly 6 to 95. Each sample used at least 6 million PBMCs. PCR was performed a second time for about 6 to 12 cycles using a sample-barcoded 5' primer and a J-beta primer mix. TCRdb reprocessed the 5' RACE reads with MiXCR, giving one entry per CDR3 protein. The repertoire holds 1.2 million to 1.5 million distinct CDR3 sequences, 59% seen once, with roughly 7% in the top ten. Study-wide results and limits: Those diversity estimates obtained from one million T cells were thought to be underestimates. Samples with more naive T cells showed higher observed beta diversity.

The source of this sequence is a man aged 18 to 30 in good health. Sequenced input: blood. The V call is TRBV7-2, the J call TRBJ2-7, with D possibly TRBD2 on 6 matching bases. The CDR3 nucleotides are TGTGCCAGCAGCTTGGGGACTTTCAGCTCCTACGAGCAGTACTTC. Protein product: CASSLGTFSSYEQYF.